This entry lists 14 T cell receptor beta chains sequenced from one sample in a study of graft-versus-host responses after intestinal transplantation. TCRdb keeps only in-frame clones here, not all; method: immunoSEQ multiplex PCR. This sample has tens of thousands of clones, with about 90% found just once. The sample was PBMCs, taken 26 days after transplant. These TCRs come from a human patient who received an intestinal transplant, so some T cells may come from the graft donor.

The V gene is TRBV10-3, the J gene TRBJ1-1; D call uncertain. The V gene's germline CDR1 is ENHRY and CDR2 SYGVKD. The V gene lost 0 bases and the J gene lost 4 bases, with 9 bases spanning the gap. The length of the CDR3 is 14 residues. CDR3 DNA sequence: TGTGCCATCAGTGAGTCGAGGGCGGCCACTGAAGCTTTCTTT. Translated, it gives CAISESRAATEAFF.

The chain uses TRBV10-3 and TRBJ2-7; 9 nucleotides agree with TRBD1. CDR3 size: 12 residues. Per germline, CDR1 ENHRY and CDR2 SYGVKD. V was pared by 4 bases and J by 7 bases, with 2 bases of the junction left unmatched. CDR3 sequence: CAISGTGDEQYF. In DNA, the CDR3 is TGTGCCATCAGTGGGACAGGGGATGAGCAGTACTTC.

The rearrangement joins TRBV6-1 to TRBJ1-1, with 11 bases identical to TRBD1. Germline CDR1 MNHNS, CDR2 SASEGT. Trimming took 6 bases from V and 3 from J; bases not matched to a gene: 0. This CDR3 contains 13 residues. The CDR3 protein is CASRGQGDTEAFF. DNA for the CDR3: TGTGCCAGCAGGGGACAGGGGGACACTGAAGCTTTCTTT.

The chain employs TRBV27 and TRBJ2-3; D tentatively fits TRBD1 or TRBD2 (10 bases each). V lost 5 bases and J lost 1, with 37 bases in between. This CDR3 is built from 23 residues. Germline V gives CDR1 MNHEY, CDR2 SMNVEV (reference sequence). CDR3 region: CASSKSGTGVSSGGYFRTDTQYF. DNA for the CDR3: TGTGCCAGCAGTAAATCCGGGACAGGGGTTTCTAGCGGGGGCTACTTTCGCACAGATACGCAGTATTTT.

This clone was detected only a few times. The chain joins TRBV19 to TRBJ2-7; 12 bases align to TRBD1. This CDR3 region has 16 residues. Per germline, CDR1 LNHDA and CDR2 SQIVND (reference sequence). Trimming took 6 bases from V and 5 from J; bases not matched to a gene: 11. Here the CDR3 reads CASRDKTGTGGDEQYV. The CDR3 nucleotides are TGTGCCAGTAGGGATAAAACCGGGACAGGGGGCGACGAGCAGTACGTC.

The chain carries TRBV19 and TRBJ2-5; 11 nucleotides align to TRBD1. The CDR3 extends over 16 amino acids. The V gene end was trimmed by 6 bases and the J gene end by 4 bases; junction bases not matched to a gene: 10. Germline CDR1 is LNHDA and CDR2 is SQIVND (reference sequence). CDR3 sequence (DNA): TGTGCCAGTAGCCCTGGGACAGGGGGGCACGTAGAGACCCAGTACTTC. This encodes CASSPGTGGHVETQYF.

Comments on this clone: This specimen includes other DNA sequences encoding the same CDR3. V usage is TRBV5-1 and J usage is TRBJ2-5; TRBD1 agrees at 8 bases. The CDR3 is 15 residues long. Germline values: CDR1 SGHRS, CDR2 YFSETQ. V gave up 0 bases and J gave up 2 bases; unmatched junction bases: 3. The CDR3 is CASSLGRGRQETQYF. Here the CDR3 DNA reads TGCGCCAGCAGCTTGGGCAGGGGGCGGCAAGAGACCCAGTACTTC.

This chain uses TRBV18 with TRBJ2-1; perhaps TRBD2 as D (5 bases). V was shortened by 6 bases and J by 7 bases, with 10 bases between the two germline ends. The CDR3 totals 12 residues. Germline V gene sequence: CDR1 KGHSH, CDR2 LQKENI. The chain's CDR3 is CASSHPGNEQFF. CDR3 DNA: TGTGCCAGCTCCCACCCGGGAAATGAGCAGTTCTTC.

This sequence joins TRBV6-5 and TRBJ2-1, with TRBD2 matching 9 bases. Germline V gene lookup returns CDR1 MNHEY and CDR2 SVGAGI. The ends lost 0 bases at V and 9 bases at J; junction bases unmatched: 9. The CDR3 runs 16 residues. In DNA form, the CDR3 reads TGTGCCAGCAGTTACTCGCGGGAGGGTTTTAGGTCTGAGCAGTTCTTC. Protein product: CASSYSREGFRSEQFF.

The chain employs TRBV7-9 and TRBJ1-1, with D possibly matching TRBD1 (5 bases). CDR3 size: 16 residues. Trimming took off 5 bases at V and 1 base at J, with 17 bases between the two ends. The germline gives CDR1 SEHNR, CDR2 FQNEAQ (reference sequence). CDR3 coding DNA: TGTGCCAGCAGCCCCACATCAGACAGATCGAACACTGAAGCTTTCTTT. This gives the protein CASSPTSDRSNTEAFF.

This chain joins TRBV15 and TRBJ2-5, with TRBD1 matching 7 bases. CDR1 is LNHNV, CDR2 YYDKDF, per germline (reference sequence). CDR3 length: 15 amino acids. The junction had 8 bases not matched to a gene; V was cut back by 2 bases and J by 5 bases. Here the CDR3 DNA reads TGTGCCACCAGCAGAAGGACAGGCGAGGGGGAGACCCAGTACTTC. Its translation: CATSRRTGEGETQYF.

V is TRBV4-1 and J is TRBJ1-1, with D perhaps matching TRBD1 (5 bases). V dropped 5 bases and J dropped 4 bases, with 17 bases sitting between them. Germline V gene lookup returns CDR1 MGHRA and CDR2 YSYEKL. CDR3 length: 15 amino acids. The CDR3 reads CASSNREPGGTEAFF. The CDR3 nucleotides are TGCGCCAGCAGCAACCGGGAGCCTGGGGGCACTGAAGCTTTCTTT.

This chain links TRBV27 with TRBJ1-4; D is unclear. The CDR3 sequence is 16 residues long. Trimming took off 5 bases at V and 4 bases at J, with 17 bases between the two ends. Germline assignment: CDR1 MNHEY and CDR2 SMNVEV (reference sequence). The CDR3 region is CASSPLTGENNEKLFF. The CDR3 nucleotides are TGTGCCAGCAGTCCCCTGACTGGGGAGAATAATGAAAAACTGTTTTTT.

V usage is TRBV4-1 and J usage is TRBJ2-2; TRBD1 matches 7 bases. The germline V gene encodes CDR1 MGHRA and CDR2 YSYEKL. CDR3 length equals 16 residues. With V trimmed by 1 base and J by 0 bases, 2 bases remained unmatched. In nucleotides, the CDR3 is TGCGCCAGCAGCCAAGGGCAGGGGGCGAACACCGGGGAGCTGTTTTTT. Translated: CASSQGQGANTGELFF.